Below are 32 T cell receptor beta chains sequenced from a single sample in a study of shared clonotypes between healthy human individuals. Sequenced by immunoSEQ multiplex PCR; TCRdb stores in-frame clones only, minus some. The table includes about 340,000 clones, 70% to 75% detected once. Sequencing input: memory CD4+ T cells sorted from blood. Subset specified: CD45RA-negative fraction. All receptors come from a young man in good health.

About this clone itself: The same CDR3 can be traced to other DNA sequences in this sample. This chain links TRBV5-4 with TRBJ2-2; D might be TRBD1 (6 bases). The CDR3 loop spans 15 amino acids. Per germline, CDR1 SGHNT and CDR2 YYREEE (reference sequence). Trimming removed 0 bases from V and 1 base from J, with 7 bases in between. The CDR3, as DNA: TGTGCCAGCAGCTTGGAACAGGGGAACACCGGGGAGCTGTTTTTT. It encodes CASSLEQGNTGELFF. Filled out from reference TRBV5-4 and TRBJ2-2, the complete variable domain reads ETGVTQSPTHLIKTRGQQVTLRCSSQSGHNTVSWYQQALGQGPQFIFQYYREEENGRGNFPPRFSGLQFPNYSSELNVNALELDDSALYLCASSLEQGNTGELFFGEGSRLTVL.

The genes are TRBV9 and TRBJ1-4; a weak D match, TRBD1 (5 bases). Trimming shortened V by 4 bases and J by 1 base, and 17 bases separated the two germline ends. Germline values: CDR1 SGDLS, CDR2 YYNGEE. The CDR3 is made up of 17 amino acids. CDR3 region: CASSPRTGRLTNEKLFF. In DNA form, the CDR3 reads TGTGCCAGCAGCCCCCGGACGGGGCGGTTAACTAATGAAAAACTGTTTTTT.

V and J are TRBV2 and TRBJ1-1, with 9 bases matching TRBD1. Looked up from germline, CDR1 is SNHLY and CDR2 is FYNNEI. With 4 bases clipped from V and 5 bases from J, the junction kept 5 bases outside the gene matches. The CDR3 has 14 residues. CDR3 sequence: CASSAQGARTEAFF. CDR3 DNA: TGTGCCAGCAGTGCACAGGGGGCAAGGACTGAAGCTTTCTTT.

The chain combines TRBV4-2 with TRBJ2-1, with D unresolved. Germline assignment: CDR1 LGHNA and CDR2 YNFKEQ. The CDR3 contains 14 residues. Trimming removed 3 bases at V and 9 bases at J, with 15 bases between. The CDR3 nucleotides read TGTGCCAGCAGCCAGGCCGACCTAGAATCTGAGCAGTTCTTC. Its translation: CASSQADLESEQFF.

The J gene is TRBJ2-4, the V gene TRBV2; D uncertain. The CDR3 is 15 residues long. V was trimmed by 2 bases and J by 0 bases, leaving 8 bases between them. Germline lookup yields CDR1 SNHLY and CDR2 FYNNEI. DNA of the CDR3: TGTGCCAGCAGTGAAATGTTCCAAGCCAAAAACATTCAGTACTTC. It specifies CASSEMFQAKNIQYF.

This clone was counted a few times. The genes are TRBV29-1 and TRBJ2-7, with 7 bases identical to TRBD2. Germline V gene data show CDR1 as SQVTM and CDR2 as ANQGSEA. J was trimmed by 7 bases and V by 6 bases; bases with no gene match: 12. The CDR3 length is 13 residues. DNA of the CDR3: TGCAGCGTGAGGTCTAGCGGAACGGGGGAGCAGTACTTC. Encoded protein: CSVRSSGTGEQYF.

The CDR3 loop reads CASSSGLPYEQYF. The CDR3 nucleotides read TGTGCCAGCAGCTCGGGACTACCCTACGAGCAGTACTTC. The chain carries TRBV11-3 and TRBJ2-7; 7 bases line up with TRBD2. CDR1 SGHNT and CDR2 YENEEA come from the germline V gene. Trimming cost V 4 bases and J 2 bases; bases outside gene matches: 2. The CDR3 has 13 amino acids.

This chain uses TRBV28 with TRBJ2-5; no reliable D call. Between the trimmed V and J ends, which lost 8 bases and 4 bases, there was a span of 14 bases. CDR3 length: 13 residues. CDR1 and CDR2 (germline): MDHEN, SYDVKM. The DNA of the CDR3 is TGTGCCAGCGGCCCTTGGCGTCCAGAGACCCAGTACTTC. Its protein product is CASGPWRPETQYF. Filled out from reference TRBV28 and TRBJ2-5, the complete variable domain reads DVKVTQSSRYLVKRTGEKVFLECVQDMDHENMFWYRQDPGLGLRLIYFSYDVKMKEKGDIPEGYSVSREKKERFSLILESASTNQTSMYLCASGPWRPETQYFGPGTRLLVL.

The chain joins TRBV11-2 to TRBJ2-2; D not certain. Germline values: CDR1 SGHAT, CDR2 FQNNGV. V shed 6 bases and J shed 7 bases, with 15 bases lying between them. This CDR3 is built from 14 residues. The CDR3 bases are TGTGCCAGCAGACCGACTGGCGGCGGCGGGGAGCTGTTTTTT. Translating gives CASRPTGGGGELFF. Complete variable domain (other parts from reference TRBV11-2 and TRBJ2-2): EAGVAQSPRYKIIEKRQSVAFWCNPISGHATLYWYQQILGQGPKLLIQFQNNGVVDDSQLPKDRFSAERLKGVDSTLKIQPAKLEDSAVYLCASRPTGGGGELFFGEGSRLTVL.

The CDR3 reads CASSGWGSGRYF. CDR3 coding DNA: TGTGCCAGCAGTGGGTGGGGCTCCGGACGGTACTTC. The J gene is TRBJ2-7, the V gene TRBV28; the D gene is possibly TRBD1 (5 bases). V was trimmed by 5 bases and J by 12 bases, leaving 17 bases between them. Per germline, CDR1 MDHEN and CDR2 SYDVKM. The CDR3 consists of 12 residues.

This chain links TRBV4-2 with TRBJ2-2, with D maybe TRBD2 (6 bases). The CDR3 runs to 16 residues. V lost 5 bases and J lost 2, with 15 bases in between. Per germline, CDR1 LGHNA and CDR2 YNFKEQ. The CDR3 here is CASSYTQAGNTGELFF. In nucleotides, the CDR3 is TGTGCCAGCAGCTATACCCAAGCGGGCAACACCGGGGAGCTGTTTTTT.

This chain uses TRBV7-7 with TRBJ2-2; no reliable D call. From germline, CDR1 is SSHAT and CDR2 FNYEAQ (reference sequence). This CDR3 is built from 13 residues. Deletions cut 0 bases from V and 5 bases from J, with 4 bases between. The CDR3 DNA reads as TGTGCCAGCAGCTTAGCGGCGACCGGGGAGCTGTTTTTT. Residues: CASSLAATGELFF.

CDR3 bases: TGTGCCAGCAACCCGTTGACAGGGGGTGTACATGGCTACACCTTC. It encodes CASNPLTGGVHGYTF. The J gene is TRBJ1-2, the V gene TRBV28, with 9 bases lining up with TRBD1. V lost 7 bases and J lost 6; bases outside the gene matches: 12. Germline CDR1 and CDR2: MDHEN and SYDVKM. The CDR3 has 15 residues.

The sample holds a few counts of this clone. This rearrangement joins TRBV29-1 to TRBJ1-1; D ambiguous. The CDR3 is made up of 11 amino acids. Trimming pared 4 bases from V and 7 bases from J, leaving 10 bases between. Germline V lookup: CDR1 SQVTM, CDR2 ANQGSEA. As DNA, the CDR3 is TGCAGCGTTGTATCCGGGCTTGAAGCTTTCTTT. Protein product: CSVVSGLEAFF.

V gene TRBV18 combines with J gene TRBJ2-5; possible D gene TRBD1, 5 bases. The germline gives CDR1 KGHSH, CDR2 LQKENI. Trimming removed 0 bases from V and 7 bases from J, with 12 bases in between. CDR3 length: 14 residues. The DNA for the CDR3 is TGTGCCAGCTCACCACCAAATGGGGCCCGGACCCAGTACTTC. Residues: CASSPPNGARTQYF.

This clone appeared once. In DNA form, the CDR3 reads TGTGCCATCAGTGCCATCGGCACTAGCGGGAGGAGGGAGACCCAGTACTTC. This translates into CAISAIGTSGRRETQYF. The chain links TRBV10-3 to TRBJ2-5, with 12 bases fitting TRBD2. The CDR3 runs 17 residues. The germline V gene encodes CDR1 ENHRY and CDR2 SYGVKD. The trim removed 4 bases at V and 5 bases at J, leaving 11 bases unmatched.

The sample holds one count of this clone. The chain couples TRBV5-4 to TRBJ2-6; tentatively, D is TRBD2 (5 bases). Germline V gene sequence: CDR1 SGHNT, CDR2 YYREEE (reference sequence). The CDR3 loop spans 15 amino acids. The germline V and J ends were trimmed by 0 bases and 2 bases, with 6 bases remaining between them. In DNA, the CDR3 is TGTGCCAGCAGCTTGGACGGGACTGGGGCCAACGTCCTGACTTTC. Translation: CASSLDGTGANVLTF.

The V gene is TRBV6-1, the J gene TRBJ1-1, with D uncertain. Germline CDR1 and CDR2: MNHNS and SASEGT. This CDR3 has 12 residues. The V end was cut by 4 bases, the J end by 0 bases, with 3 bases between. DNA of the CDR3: TGTGCCAGCAGTGCAGTGAACACTGAAGCTTTCTTT. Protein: CASSAVNTEAFF.

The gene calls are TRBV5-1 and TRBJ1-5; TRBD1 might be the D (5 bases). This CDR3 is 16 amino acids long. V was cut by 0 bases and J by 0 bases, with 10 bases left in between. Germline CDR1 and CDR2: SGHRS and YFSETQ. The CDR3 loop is CASSLGAGGSNQPQHF. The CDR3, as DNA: TGCGCCAGCAGCTTGGGGGCCGGGGGTAGCAATCAGCCCCAGCATTTT.

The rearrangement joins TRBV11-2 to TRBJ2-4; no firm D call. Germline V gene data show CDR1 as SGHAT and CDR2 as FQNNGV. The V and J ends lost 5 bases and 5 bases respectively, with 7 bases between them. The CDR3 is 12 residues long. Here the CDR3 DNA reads TGTGCCAGCAGCCGCCCGGAAAACATTCAGTACTTC. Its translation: CASSRPENIQYF.

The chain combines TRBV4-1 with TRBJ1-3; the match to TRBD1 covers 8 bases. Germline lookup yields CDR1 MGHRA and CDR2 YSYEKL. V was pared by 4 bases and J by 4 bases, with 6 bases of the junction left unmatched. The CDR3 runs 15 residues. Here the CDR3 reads CASSRLTGDGNTIYF. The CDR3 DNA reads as TGCGCCAGCAGCCGCCTGACAGGGGACGGAAACACCATATATTTT.

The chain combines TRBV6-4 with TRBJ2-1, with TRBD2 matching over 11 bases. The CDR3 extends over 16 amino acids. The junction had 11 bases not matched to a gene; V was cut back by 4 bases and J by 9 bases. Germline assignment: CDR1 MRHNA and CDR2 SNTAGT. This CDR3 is CASSVNLAGGRAEQFF. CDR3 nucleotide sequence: TGTGCCAGCAGTGTGAACTTAGCGGGAGGGCGGGCTGAGCAGTTCTTC.

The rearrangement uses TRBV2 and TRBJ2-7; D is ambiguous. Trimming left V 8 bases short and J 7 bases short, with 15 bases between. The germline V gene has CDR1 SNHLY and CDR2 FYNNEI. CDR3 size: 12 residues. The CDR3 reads CASWAVDEEQYF. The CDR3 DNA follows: TGTGCCAGCTGGGCCGTCGACGAGGAGCAGTACTTC.

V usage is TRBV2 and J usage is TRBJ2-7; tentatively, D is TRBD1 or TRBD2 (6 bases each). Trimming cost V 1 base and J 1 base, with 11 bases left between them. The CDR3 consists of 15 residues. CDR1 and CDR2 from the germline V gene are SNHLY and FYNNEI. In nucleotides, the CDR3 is TGTGCCAGCAGTGAAGGTTGGGGGGCGTCCTACGAGCAGTACTTC. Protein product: CASSEGWGASYEQYF.

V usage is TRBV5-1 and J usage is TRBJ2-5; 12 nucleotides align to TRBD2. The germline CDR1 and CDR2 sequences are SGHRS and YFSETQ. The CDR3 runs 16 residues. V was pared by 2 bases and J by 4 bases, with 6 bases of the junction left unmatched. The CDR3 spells CASSLSGLAGLETQYF. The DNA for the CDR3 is TGCGCCAGCAGCTTAAGCGGACTAGCGGGATTAGAGACCCAGTACTTC.

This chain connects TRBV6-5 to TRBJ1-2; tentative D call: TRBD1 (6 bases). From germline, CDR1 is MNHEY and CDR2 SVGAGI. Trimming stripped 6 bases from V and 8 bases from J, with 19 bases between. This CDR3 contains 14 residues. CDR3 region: CASSLLPSTGGYTF. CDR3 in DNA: TGTGCCAGCAGCCTTTTACCCTCGACAGGCGGCTACACCTTC.

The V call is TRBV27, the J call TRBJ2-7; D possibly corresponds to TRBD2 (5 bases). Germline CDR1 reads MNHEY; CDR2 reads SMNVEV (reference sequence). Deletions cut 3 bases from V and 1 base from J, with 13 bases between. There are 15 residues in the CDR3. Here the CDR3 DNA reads TGTGCCAGCAGTTTTCGGGAAACTCGGTCCTACGAGCAGTACTTC. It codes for CASSFRETRSYEQYF.

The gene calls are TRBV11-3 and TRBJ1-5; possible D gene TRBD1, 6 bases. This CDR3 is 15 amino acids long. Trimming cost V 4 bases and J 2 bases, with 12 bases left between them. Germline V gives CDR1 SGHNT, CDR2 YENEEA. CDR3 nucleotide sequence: TGTGCCAGCAGCTCCACAGGGATACGCAATCAGCCCCAGCATTTT. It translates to CASSSTGIRNQPQHF. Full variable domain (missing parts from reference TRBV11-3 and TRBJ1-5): EAGVVQSPRYKIIEKKQPVAFWCNPISGHNTLYWYLQNLGQGPELLIRYENEEAVDDSQLPKDRFSAERLKGVDSTLKIQPAELGDSAVYLCASSSTGIRNQPQHFGDGTRLSIL.

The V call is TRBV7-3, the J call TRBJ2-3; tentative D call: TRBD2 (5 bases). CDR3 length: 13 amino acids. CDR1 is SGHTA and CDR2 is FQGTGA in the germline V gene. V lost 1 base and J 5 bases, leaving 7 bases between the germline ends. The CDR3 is CASSLREKDTQYF. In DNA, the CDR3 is TGTGCCAGCAGCTTAAGGGAGAAAGATACGCAGTATTTT.

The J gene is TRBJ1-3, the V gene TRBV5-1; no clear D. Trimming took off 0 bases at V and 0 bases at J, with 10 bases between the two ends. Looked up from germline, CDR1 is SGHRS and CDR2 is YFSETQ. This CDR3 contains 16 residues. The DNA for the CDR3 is TGCGCCAGCAGCTTGGTTCCGCTAAGCTCTGGAAACACCATATATTTT. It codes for CASSLVPLSSGNTIYF.

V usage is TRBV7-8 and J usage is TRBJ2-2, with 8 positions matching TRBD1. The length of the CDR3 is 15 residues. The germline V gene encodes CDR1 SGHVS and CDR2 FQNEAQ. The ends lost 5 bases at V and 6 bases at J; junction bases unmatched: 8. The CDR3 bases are TGTGCCAGCAGCACAGGGGGACTCTTCTCCGGGGAGCTGTTTTTT. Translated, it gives CASSTGGLFSGELFF.

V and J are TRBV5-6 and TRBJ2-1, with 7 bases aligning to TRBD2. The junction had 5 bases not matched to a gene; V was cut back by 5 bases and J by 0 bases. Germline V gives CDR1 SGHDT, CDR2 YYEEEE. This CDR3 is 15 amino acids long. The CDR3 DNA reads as TGTGCCAGCAGGGCTTGGACTAGCTCCTACAATGAGCAGTTCTTC. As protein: CASRAWTSSYNEQFF. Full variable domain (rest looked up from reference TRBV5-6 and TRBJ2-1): DAGVTQSPTHLIKTRGQQVTLRCSPKSGHDTVSWYQQALGQGPQFIFQYYEEEERQRGNFPDRFSGHQFPNYSSELNVNALLLGDSALYLCASRAWTSSYNEQFFGPGTRLTVL.